This T cell receptor beta chain was profiled in a study of OX40 agonist ivuxolimab in advanced cancers. Study-wide background: As their treatment, patients were administered ivuxolimab, an agonistic anti-OX40 (CD134) antibody. Patients got intravenous ivuxolimab at 0.01 to 10 mg/kg every 2 weeks.

Here immunoSEQ multiplex PCR was the method, and the copy in TCRdb shows in-frame clones only, minus some. The sample carries 50,000 to 70,000 clones, roughly nine tenths recorded once. The CDR3 runs 15 residues. Germline values: CDR1 ENHRY, CDR2 SYGVKD. The J segment lost 0 bases and the V segment lost 3 bases, leaving 3 bases of the junction unmatched. Enrollment shut out patients with autoimmune disease history or systemic immunosuppression. The specimen was CD4+ or CD8+ T cells sorted from blood, collected in a trial of the OX40 agonist ivuxolimab. This sequence joins TRBV10-3 and TRBJ2-7, with 9 bases identical to TRBD2. This TCR came from an adult with an advanced solid tumor such as melanoma, head and neck, liver or kidney cancer. CDR3 residues: CAISDPTSGSYEQYF. The DNA for the CDR3 is TGTGCCATCAGTGACCCGACTAGCGGCTCCTACGAGCAGTACTTC.